This TCR beta chain was obtained from a study of blood T cells in healthy people across ages. Every participating donor contributed about 10 milliliters of peripheral blood through a draw. A few counts support this clonotype. The target antigen is unknown. Study-wide findings and caveats: Per million T cells, TCR beta diversity dropped roughly linearly as age increased.

The V end was cut by 5 bases, the J end by 5 bases, with 17 bases between. In germline, CDR1 is SGHTA, CDR2 FQGNSA. The CDR3 length is 15 residues. The authors ran a second PCR of 7 to 11 cycles using a sample-barcoded 5' primer and a J-beta primer mix. In TCRdb, the 5' RACE reads were re-called with MiXCR into one record per CDR3 protein. The sample consists of about 1,500,000 distinct CDR3 sequences, roughly 30% of them appearing once. Sequencing was carried out using blood. The chain uses TRBV7-2 and TRBJ2-3, with D uncertain. This clonotype was sampled from a woman aged 25-40 years in good health. The CDR3 DNA reads TGTGCCAGCAGCGACCTATCCTCATGGGGAGATACGCAGTATTTT. Translating gives CASSDLSSWGDTQYF.